The clone carrying this T cell receptor (beta chain) was observed a few times. The antigen is undetermined. The data were taken from a study of cytomegalovirus exposure and HLA in healthy donors. Both 60 Vbeta primers and 13 Jbeta primers went into the PCR. Clones were read by immunoSEQ multiplex PCR, and TCRdb kept only the in-frame ones, dropping some. The sample holds more than 200,000 clones, approximately 80% seen once. The CDR3 is 13 amino acids. Germline lookup yields CDR1 LGHNA and CDR2 YSLEER. Trimming took 0 bases from V and 6 from J; bases not matched to a gene: 1. Findings of the study overall: Prior analysis indicated that the majority of TCR beta V segments exhibited productivity approximately 87% or approximately 30% of the time.

This receptor was identified in a man in his forties or fifties in good health and CMV-seronegative. The sample was PBMCs. The chain employs TRBV4-3 and TRBJ1-1; 7 bases map to TRBD1. The CDR3 nucleotides read TGCGCCAGCAGCCAAGACAGGGGGGCTGAAGCTTTCTTT. Encoded protein: CASSQDRGAEAFF.